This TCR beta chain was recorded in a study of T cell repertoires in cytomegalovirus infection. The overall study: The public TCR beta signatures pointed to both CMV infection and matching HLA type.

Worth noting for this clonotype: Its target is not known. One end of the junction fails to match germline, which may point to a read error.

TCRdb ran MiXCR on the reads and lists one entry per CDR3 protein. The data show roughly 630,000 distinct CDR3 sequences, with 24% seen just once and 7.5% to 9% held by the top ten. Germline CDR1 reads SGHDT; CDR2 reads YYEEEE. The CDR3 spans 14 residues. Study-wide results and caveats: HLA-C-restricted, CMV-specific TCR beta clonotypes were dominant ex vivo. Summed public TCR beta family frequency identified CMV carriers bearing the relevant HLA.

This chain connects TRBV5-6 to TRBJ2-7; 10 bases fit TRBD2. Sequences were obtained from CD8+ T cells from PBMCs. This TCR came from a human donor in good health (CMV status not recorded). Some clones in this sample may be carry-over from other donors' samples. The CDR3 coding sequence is TGTGCCAACAGCTTGGTTAGCGGGGGGTACGAGCAGTACTTC. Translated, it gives CANSLVSGGYEQYF.